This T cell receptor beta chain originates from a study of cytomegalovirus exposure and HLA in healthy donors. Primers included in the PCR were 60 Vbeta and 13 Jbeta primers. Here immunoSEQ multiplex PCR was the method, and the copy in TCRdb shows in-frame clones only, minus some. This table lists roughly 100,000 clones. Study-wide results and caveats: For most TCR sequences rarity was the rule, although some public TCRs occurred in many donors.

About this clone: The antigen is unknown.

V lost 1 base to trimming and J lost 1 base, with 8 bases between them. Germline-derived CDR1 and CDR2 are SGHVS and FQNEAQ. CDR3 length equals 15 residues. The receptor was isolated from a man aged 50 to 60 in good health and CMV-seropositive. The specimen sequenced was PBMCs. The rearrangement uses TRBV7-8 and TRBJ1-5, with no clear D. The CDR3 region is CASSLEGGSNQPQHF. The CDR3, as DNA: TGTGCCAGCAGCTTAGAGGGAGGGAGCAATCAGCCCCAGCATTTT.